This T cell receptor beta chain is drawn from a study of blood T cell repertoires in COVID-19. Study in general: Sites across the United States, Italy and Spain contributed samples from acute and convalescent COVID-19.

As concerns this clone: Other DNA sequences in this sample translate to the same CDR3.

The CDR3 is made up of 11 amino acids. V gave up 0 bases and J gave up 6 bases, with 4 bases separating them. CDR1 is SGHRS, CDR2 YFSETQ, per germline. Per the study methods: How many nucleated cells were present was estimated from reference gene primer amplification. TCRdb's copy holds only in-frame clones and misses some; the assay was immunoSEQ multiplex PCR. V, J and clone size were drawn from that table, and D and trimming were deduced from the DNA. The table includes over 200,000 clones, approximately 82% detected once. The sample comprised peripheral blood. The sequence was obtained from a man between 35 and 55 years old who had recovered from COVID-19. V and J are TRBV5-1 and TRBJ2-7; D is unresolved. The CDR3 DNA reads as TGCGCCAGCAGCTTGGCAGGCGAGCAGTACTTC. It yields the protein CASSLAGEQYF.